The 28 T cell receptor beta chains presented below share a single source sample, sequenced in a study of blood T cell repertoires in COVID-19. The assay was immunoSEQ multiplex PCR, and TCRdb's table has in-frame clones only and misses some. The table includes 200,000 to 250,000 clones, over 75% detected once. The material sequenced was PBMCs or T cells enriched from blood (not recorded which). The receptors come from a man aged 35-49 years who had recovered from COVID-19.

CDR3 sequence (DNA): TGTGCCAGCAGCAAAGACAATGACAGGCTAGACACTGAAGCTTTCTTT. Amino acids: CASSKDNDRLDTEAFF. The rearrangement uses TRBV21-1 and TRBJ1-1; the listed D gene, TRBD1, was not tested against the DNA. TRBV21-1 is tagged as a pseudogene. The CDR3 consists of 16 residues.

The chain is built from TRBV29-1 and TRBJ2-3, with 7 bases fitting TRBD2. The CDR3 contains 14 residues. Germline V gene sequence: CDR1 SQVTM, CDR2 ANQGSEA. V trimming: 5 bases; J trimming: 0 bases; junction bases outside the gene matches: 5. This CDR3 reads CSVRRGRSTDTQYF. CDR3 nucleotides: TGCAGCGTTCGTCGCGGGAGAAGCACAGATACGCAGTATTTT.

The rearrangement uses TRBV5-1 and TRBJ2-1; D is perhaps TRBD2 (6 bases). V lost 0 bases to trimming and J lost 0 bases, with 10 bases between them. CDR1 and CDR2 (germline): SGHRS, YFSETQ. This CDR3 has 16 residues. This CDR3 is CASSLGSGASYNEQFF. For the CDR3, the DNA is TGCGCCAGCAGCTTGGGTTCGGGAGCCTCCTACAATGAGCAGTTCTTC.

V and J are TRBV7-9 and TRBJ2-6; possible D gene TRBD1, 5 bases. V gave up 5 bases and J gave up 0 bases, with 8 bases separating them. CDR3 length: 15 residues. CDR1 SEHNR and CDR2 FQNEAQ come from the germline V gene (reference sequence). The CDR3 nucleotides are TGTGCCAGCAGCCGTCAGGGCTCTGGGGCCAACGTCCTGACTTTC. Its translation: CASSRQGSGANVLTF.

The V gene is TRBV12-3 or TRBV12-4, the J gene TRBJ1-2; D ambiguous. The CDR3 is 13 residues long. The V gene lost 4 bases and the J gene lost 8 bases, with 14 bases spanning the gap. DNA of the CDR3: TGTGCCAGCAGTTACGGAGTTTATGGCGGCTACACCTTC. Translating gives CASSYGVYGGYTF.

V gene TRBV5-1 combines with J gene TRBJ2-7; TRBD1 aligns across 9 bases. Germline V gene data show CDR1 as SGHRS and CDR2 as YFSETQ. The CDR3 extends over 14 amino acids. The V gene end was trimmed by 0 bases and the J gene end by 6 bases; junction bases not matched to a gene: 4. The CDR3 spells CASSLEGQGSEQYF. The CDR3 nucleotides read TGCGCCAGCAGCTTGGAGGGACAGGGTAGCGAGCAGTACTTC.

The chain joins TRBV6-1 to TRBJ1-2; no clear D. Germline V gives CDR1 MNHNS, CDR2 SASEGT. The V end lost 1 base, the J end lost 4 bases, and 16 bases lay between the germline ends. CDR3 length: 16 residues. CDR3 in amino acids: CASSEENEVYSYGYTF. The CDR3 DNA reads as TGTGCCAGCAGTGAAGAGAACGAAGTTTACTCCTATGGCTACACCTTC.

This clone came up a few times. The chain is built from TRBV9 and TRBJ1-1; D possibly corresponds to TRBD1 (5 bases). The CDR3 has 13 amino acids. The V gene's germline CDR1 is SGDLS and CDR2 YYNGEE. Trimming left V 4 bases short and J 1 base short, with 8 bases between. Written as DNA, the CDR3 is TGTGCCAGCAGCCCTACAGGGAACACTGAAGCTTTCTTT. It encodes CASSPTGNTEAFF.

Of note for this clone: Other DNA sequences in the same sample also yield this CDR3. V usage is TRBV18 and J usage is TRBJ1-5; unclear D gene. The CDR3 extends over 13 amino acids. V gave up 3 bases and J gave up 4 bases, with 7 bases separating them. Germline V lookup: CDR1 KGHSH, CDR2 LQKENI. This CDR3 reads CASSPGRNQPQHF. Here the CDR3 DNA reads TGTGCCAGCTCACCGGGGAGGAATCAGCCCCAGCATTTT.

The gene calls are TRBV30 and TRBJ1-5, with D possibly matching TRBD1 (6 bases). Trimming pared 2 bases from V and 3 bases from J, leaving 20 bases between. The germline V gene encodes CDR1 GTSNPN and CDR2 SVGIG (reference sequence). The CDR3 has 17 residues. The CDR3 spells CAWSRRQVSGVNQPQHF. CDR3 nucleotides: TGTGCCTGGAGTCGCAGACAGGTTTCAGGGGTCAATCAGCCCCAGCATTTT.

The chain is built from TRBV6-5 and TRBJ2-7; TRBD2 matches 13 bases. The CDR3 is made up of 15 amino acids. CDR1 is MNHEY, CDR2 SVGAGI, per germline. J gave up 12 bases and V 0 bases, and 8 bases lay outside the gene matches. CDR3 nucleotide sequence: TGTGCCAGCAGTTACTCCGGGACTAGCGGGGTCGGGCTGTACTTC. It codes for CASSYSGTSGVGLYF.

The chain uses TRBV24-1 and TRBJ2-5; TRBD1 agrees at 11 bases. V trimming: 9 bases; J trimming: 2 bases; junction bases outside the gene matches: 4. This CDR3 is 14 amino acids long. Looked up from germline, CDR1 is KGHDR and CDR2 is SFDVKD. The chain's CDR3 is CATQDRGQQETQYF. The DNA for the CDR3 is TGTGCCACCCAGGACAGGGGGCAGCAAGAGACCCAGTACTTC.

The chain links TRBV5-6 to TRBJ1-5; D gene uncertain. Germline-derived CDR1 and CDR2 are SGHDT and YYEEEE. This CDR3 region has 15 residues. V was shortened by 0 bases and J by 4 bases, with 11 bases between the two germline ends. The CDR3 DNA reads TGTGCCAGCAGCTTGGTAGGTGAGGAGAATCAGCCCCAGCATTTT. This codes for CASSLVGEENQPQHF.

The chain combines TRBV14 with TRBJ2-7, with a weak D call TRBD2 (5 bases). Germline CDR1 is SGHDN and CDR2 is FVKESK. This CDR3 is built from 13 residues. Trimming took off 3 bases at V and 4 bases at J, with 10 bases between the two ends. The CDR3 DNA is TGTGCCAGCAGCCAGGAGGAAGGGTACGAGCAGTACTTC. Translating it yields CASSQEEGYEQYF.

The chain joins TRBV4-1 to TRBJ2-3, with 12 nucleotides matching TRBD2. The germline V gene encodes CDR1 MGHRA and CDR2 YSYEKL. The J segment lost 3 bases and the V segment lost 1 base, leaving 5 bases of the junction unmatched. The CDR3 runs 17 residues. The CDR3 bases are TGCGCCAGCAGCCAAGTGCTAGCGGGAGGGCCAACAGATACGCAGTATTTT. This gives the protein CASSQVLAGGPTDTQYF.

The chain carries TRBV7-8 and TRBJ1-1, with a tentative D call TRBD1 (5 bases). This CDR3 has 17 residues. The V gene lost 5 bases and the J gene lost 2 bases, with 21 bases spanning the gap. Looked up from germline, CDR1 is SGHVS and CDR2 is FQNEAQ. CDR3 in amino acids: CASSPRVSPFSNTEAFF. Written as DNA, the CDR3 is TGTGCCAGCAGCCCCAGGGTATCCCCTTTCTCCAACACTGAAGCTTTCTTT.

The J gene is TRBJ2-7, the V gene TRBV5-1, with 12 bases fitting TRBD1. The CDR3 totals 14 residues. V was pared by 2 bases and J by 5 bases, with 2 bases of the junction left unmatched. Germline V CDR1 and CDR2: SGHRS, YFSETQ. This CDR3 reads CASSFGTGGNEQYF. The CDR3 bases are TGCGCCAGCAGCTTCGGGACAGGGGGCAACGAGCAGTACTTC.

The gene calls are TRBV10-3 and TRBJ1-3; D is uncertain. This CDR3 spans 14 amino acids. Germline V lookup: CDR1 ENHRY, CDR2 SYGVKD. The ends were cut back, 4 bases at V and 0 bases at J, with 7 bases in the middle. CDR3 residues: CAISAGISGNTIYF. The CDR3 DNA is TGTGCCATCAGTGCAGGCATCTCTGGAAACACCATATATTTT.

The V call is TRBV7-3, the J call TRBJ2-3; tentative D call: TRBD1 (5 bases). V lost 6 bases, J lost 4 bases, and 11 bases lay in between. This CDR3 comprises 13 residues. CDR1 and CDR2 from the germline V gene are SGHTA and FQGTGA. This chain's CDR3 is CASSLRVADTQYF. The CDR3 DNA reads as TGTGCCAGCAGTCTCAGGGTTGCAGATACGCAGTATTTT.

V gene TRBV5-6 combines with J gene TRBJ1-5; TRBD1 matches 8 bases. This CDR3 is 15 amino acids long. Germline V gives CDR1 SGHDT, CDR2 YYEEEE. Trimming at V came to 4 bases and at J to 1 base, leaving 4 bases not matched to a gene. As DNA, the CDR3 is TGTGCCAGCAGCCTGGGACAGGTCAGCAATCAGCCCCAGCATTTT. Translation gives CASSLGQVSNQPQHF. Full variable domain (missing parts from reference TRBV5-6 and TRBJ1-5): DAGVTQSPTHLIKTRGQQVTLRCSPKSGHDTVSWYQQALGQGPQFIFQYYEEEERQRGNFPDRFSGHQFPNYSSELNVNALLLGDSALYLCASSLGQVSNQPQHFGDGTRLSIL.

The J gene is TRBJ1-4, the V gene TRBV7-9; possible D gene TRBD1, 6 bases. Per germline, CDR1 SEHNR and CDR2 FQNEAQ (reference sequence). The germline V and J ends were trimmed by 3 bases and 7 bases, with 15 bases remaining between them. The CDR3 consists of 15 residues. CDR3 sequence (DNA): TGTGCCAGCAGCTTGCGCAGGGGCCAGGGTGAAAAACTGTTTTTT. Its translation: CASSLRRGQGEKLFF.

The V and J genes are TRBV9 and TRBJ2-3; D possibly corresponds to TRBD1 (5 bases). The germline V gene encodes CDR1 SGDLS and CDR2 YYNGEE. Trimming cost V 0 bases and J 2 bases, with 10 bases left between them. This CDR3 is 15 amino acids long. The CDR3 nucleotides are TGTGCCAGCAGCGTAGGGGTCAGGGACACAGATACGCAGTATTTT. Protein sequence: CASSVGVRDTDTQYF.

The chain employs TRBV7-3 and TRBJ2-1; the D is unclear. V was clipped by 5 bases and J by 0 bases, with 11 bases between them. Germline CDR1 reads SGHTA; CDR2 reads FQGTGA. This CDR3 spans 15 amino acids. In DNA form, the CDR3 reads TGTGCCAGCAGCCTGTCCCCGAGCTCCTACAATGAGCAGTTCTTC. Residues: CASSLSPSSYNEQFF.

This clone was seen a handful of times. CDR3 sequence reads: CASTSGYGYTF. The CDR3 DNA is TGTGCCAGCACCTCAGGGTATGGCTACACCTTC. The rearrangement links TRBV7-8 to TRBJ1-2; D is perhaps TRBD1 (5 bases). V dropped 7 bases and J dropped 5 bases, with 8 bases sitting between them. CDR1 is SGHVS, CDR2 FQNEAQ, per germline. The CDR3 contains 11 residues. Variable domain in full (rest from reference TRBV7-8 and TRBJ1-2): GAGVSQSPRYKVAKRGQDVALRCDPISGHVSLFWYQQALGQGPEFLTYFQNEAQLDKSGLPSDRFFAERPEGSVSTLKIQRTQQEDSAVYLCASTSGYGYTFGSGTRLTVV.

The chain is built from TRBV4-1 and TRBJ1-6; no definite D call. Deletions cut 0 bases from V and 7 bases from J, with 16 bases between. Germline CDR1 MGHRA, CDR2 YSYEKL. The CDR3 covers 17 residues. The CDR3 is CASSQDPTALGNSPLHF. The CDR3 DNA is TGCGCCAGCAGCCAAGATCCCACCGCGCTAGGAAATTCACCCCTCCACTTT.

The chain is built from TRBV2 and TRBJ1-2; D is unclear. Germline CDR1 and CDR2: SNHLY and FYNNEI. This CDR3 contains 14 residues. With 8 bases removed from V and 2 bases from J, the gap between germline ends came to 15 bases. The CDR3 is CASLDVSINYGYTF. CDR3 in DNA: TGTGCCAGCCTAGATGTAAGCATCAACTATGGCTACACCTTC.

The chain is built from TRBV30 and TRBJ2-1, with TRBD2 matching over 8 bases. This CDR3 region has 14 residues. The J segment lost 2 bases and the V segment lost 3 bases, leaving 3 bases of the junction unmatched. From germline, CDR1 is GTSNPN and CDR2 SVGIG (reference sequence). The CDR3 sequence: CAWRGRGAYNEQFF. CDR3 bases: TGTGCCTGGAGAGGGCGGGGGGCCTACAATGAGCAGTTCTTC.

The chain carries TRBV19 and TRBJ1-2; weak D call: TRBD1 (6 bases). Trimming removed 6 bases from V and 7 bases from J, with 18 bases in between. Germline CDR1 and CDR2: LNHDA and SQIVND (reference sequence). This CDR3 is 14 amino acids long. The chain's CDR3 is CASSPGRGFTGYTF. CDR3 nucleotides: TGTGCCAGTAGCCCAGGGAGGGGGTTCACTGGCTACACCTTC.